The 10 T cell receptor beta chains below come from one sample, sequenced in a study of CD8+CD57+ T cells in acquired aplastic anemia. Genomic DNA provided the template from which TCR beta VDJ and CDR3 profiles were obtained. TCRdb analysed the reads with MiXCR anew, one entry per CDR3 protein. Of some 150,000 distinct CDR3 sequences in the sample, under 55% were seen once. Sequenced patients had shown CD8+CD57+ cell expansion by flow cytometry. The sample consisted of sorted CD4+, CD8+, or CD8+CD57+ T cells (not recorded which) from PBMCs. These receptors came from a human donor with aplastic anemia.

The chain has TRBV20-1 and TRBJ1-3; D ambiguous. CDR1 and CDR2 (germline): DFQATT, SNEGSKA (reference sequence). V lost 4 bases and J 0 bases, leaving 10 bases between the germline ends. The CDR3 is made up of 14 amino acids. CDR3 coding DNA: TGCAGTGCTACATCTGGGAACTCTGGAAACACCATATATTTT. Translating it yields CSATSGNSGNTIYF.

This clonotype was observed a handful of times. The chain uses TRBV24-1 and TRBJ2-3; D perhaps matches TRBD2 (5 bases). The V and J ends lost 5 bases and 6 bases respectively, with 20 bases between them. CDR3 length: 16 residues. Germline V gene lookup returns CDR1 KGHDR and CDR2 SFDVKD. The CDR3 reads CATSGSASPGPDTQYF. Written as DNA, the CDR3 is TGTGCCACCAGTGGCTCCGCTAGCCCTGGACCGGATACGCAGTATTTT.

The V gene is TRBV7-6, the J gene TRBJ2-1; 7 nucleotides agree with TRBD2. In germline, CDR1 is SGHVS, CDR2 FNYEAQ. Trimming cost V 5 bases and J 6 bases; bases outside gene matches: 10. The CDR3 is 15 amino acids. The CDR3 DNA is TGTGCCAGCAGCCCCGCCGCGGGAGCTCCCAATGAGCAGTTCTTC. It yields the protein CASSPAAGAPNEQFF.

This chain uses TRBV20-1 with TRBJ2-4; 7 bases match TRBD1. Trimming took 5 bases from V and 0 from J; bases not matched to a gene: 13. Germline V gene sequence: CDR1 DFQATT, CDR2 SNEGSKA (reference sequence). The CDR3 totals 17 residues. The CDR3 region is CSAPYPGQILAKNIQYF. CDR3 in DNA: TGCAGTGCTCCTTACCCGGGACAGATATTAGCCAAAAACATTCAGTACTTC.

Comment on this clonotype: A much larger clone sits a single nucleotide away, making a read error possible. The genes are TRBV19 and TRBJ2-1, with 9 bases fitting TRBD2. This CDR3 has 17 amino acids. The germline V gene has CDR1 LNHDA and CDR2 SQIVND (reference sequence). J lost 6 bases, V lost 5 bases, and 14 bases had no gene match. CDR3 sequence (DNA): TGTGCCAGTAGTCGACAAACCGGGACTAGCTATATCAATGAGCAGTTCTTC. It encodes CASSRQTGTSYINEQFF.

This clonotype has a count of ten or more. The J gene is TRBJ1-6, the V gene TRBV12-3 or TRBV12-4; D not certain. The germline V and J ends were trimmed by 2 bases and 5 bases, with 10 bases remaining between them. The CDR3 totals 15 residues. Here the CDR3 reads CASSLTGFNNSPLHF. The CDR3 DNA sequence: TGTGCCAGCAGTTTAACCGGTTTCAATAATTCACCCCTCCACTTT.

A few counts support this clonotype. This sequence joins TRBV29-1 and TRBJ2-7; D assignment may be TRBD1 or TRBD2 (5 bases each). The V gene's germline CDR1 is SQVTM and CDR2 ANQGSEA. The V end lost 3 bases, the J end lost 7 bases, and 13 bases lay between the germline ends. The CDR3 sequence is 12 residues long. In DNA form, the CDR3 reads TGCAGCGTTGAGGGGGACCTACGGGAGCAGTACTTC. This sequence encodes CSVEGDLREQYF.

In this sample, this clonotype turned up a few times. V and J are TRBV25-1 and TRBJ2-5; TRBD2 aligns across 10 bases. Trimming took 5 bases from V and 5 from J; bases not matched to a gene: 5. Germline values: CDR1 MGHDK, CDR2 SYGVNS. The CDR3 spans 14 residues. The CDR3 spells CASSSSGSPETQYF. CDR3 coding DNA: TGTGCCAGCAGTTCTAGCGGGAGTCCGGAGACCCAGTACTTC.

The chain combines TRBV4-1 with TRBJ2-5; perhaps TRBD1 as D (5 bases). This CDR3 has 14 residues. Germline loops: CDR1 MGHRA, CDR2 YSYEKL. Trimming removed 6 bases at V and 4 bases at J, with 15 bases between. The CDR3 sequence: CASRRVGVGETQYF. The DNA for the CDR3 is TGCGCCAGCAGACGGGTAGGGGTCGGAGAGACCCAGTACTTC.

The rearrangement joins TRBV29-1 to TRBJ2-5; 7 positions match TRBD2. Germline V gives CDR1 SQVTM, CDR2 ANQGSEA. The CDR3 sequence is 13 residues long. Trimming cost V 4 bases and J 6 bases; bases outside gene matches: 8. CDR3 sequence reads: CSVVGGGGQTQYF. CDR3 bases: TGCAGCGTTGTGGGGGGGGGAGGCCAGACCCAGTACTTC. Looking up the rest from reference TRBV29-1 and TRBJ2-5 gives the full variable domain: SAVISQKPSRDICQRGTSLTIQCQVDSQVTMMFWYRQQPGQSLTLIATANQGSEATYESGFVIDKFPISRPNLTFSTLTVSNMSPEDSSIYLCSVVGGGGQTQYFGPGTRLLVL.